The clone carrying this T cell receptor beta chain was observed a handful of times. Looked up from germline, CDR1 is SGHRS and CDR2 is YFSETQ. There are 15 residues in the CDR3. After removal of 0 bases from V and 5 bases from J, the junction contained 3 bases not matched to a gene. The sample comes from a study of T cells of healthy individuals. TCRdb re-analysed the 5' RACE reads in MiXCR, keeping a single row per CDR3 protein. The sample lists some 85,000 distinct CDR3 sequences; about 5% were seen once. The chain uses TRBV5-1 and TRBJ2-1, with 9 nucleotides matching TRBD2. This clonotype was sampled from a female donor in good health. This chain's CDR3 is CASSLDLAGNNEQFF. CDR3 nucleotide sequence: TGCGCCAGCAGCTTGGATCTAGCGGGGAACAATGAGCAGTTCTTC.